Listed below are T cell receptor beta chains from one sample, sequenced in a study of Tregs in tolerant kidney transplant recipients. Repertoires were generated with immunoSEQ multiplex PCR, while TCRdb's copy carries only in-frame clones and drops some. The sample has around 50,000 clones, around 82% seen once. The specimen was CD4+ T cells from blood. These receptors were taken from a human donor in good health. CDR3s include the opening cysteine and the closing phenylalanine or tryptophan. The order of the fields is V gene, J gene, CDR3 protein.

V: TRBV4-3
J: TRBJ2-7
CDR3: CASSQDGTSAFEQYF

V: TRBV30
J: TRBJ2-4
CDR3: CAWSPVGGIQYF

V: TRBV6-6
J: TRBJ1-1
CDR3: CASSYDGNTEAFF

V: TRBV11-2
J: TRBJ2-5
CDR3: CASSDGHSLVLGETQYF

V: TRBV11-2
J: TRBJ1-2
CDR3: CASSFWGGTDYGYTF

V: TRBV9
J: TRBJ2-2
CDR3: CASTTLEAGELFF

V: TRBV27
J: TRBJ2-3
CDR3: CASSLVGTDTQYF

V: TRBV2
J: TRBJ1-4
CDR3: CASSGFLAGAANEKLFF

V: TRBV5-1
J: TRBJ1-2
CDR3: CASSLAPGNGYTF

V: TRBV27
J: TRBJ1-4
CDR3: CASSPTRRAEKLFF

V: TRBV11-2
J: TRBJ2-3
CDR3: CASSLEGLAGPSTDTQYF

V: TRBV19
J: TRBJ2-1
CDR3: CASSADPTSGKQFF

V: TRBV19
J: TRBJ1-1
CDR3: CASSNEYNTEAFF

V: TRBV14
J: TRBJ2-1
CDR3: CASSPLRLGGVRYEQFF

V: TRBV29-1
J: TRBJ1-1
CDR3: CSVERQTNTEAFF

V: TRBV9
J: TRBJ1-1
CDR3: CASSVLQGDTEAFF

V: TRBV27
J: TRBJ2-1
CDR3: CASRLAGGAYNEQFF

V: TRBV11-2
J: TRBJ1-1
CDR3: CASRRGANTEAFF

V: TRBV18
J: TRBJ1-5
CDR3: CASSLTANSNQPQHF

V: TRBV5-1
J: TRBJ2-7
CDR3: CASSFETSGRSGRLYEQYF

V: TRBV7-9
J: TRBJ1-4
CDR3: CASSHRNGVEKLFF

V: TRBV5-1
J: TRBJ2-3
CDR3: CASSLRQGGTDTQYF

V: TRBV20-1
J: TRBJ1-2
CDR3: CSATGDRGYTF

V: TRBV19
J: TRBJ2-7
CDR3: CATTAFGGRAQGEQYF

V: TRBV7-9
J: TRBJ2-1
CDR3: CASSDYVGTTEQFF

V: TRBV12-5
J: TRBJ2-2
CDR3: CASGLVTGVAGELFF

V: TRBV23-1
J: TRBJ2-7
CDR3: CASSQSEYGATESSYEQYF

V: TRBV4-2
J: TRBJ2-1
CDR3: CASSQNHRVNEQFF

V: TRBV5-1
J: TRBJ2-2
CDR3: CASSFSGELFF

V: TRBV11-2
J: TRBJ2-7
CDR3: CASSLLGRGTYEQYF

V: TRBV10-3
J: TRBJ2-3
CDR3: CATSDREDTQYF

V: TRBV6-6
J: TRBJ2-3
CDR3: CASRVRGGPDTQYF

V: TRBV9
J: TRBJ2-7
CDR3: CASSVDGRPYEQYF

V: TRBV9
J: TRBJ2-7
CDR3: CASSVSSGKNEQYF

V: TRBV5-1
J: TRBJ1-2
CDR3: CASSPAGLGNYGYTF

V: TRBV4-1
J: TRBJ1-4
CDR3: CASSQVRGSNEKLFF

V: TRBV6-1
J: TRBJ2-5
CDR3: CASSGRVGETQYF

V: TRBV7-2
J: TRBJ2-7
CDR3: CASSFYYEQYF

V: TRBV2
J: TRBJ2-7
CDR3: CASNSRGGSYEQYF

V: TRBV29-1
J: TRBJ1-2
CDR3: CSATDSSNYGYTF

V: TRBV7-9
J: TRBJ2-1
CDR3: CASSLLAGGYNEQFF

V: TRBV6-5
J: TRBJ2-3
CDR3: CASSPSWTGSDTQYF

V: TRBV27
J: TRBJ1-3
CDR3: CASSGEGGRVF

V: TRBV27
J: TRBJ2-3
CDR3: CASSLGSGKGEDTQYF

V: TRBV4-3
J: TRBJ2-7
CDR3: CASSQDGRPYGGGEQYF

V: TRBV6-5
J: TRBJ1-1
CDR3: CASRDRAYTEAFF

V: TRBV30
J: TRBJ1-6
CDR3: CAWSVRQGGSPLHF

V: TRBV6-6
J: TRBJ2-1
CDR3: CASSGLQANINEQFF

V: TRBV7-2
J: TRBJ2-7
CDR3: CASSPRPAYEQYF

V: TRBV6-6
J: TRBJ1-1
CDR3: CASSSPQTGRNTEAFF

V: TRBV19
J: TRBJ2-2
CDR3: CASSHPGQGTTGELFF

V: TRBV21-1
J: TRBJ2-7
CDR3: CATLPTGGREQYF